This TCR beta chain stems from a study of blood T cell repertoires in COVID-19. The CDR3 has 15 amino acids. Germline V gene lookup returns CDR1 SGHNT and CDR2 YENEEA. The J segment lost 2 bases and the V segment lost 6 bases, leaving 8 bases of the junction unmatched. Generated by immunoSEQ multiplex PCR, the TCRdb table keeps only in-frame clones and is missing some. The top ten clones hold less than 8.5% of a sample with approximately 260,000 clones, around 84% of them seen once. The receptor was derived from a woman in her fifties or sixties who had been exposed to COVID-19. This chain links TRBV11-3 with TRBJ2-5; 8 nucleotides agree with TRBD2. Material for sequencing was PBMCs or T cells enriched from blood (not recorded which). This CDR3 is CASSKSGGPQETQYF. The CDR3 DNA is TGTGCCAGCAGTAAATCGGGGGGGCCTCAAGAGACCCAGTACTTC.